The 17 T cell receptor beta chains in this list originate from one sample, sequenced in a study of early stage breast cancer tumors. Libraries were prepared by immunoSEQ multiplex PCR; TCRdb keeps only in-frame clonotypes and omits some of them. The sample holds tens of thousands of clones, over 60% seen once. Sequenced material: blood. These receptors originate from a person aged 25-39 years with breast cancer.

This chain links TRBV27 with TRBJ1-1; a possible D gene is TRBD1 (6 bases). V was pared by 10 bases and J by 10 bases, with 19 bases between. The CDR3 totals 12 residues. The V gene's germline CDR1 is MNHEY and CDR2 SMNVEV (reference sequence). This CDR3 reads CATQTGLRGAFF. The DNA of the CDR3 is TGTGCCACCCAGACAGGTTTAAGAGGAGCTTTCTTT.

The rearrangement joins TRBV11-2 to TRBJ1-4; D unclear. Germline assignment: CDR1 SGHAT and CDR2 FQNNGV. Trimming stripped 4 bases from V and 0 bases from J, with 3 bases between. The CDR3 is 13 residues long. CDR3 nucleotides: TGTGCCAGCAGCTCCGCAACTAATGAAAAACTGTTTTTT. Amino acid sequence: CASSSATNEKLFF.

The count of this clone is one. The chain has TRBV30 and TRBJ1-3, with 8 bases aligning to TRBD1. V lost 4 bases, J lost 4 bases, and 9 bases stayed unmatched. The germline gives CDR1 GTSNPN, CDR2 SVGIG (reference sequence). The CDR3 runs 15 residues. The CDR3 DNA follows: TGTGCCTGGACGACAGGGGAGGTTTCAGGAAACACCATATATTTT. This translates into CAWTTGEVSGNTIYF.

The J gene is TRBJ2-7, the V gene TRBV27; a possible D gene is TRBD2 (5 bases). In germline, CDR1 is MNHEY, CDR2 SMNVEV (reference sequence). Deletions cut 10 bases from V and 1 base from J, with 14 bases between. This CDR3 has 13 residues. The CDR3 region has the DNA TGTGCCACCAAGACCGCGGGTTCCTACGAGCAGTACTTC. Its translation is CATKTAGSYEQYF.

This rearrangement joins TRBV14 to TRBJ2-5; tentatively, D is TRBD1 (6 bases). The CDR3 totals 15 residues. Germline-derived CDR1 and CDR2 are SGHDN and FVKESK. V was trimmed by 0 bases and J by 1 base, leaving 9 bases between them. The CDR3 spells CASSQDTGSQETQYF. Written as DNA, the CDR3 is TGTGCCAGCAGCCAAGATACAGGGTCCCAAGAGACCCAGTACTTC.

The rearrangement uses TRBV30 and TRBJ2-3, with D perhaps being TRBD1 or TRBD2 (5 bases each). The V end lost 5 bases, the J end lost 8 bases, and 8 bases lay between the germline ends. Germline V lookup: CDR1 GTSNPN, CDR2 SVGIG (reference sequence). The CDR3 length is 10 residues. The CDR3 reads CAWGGGTQYF. CDR3 in DNA: TGTGCCTGGGGGGGTGGTACGCAGTATTTT.

The genes are TRBV6-5 and TRBJ1-1; 7 bases line up with TRBD1. CDR3 length equals 14 residues. Germline V gene data show CDR1 as MNHEY and CDR2 as SVGAGI. V gave up 2 bases and J gave up 2 bases; unmatched junction bases: 2. The CDR3 loop reads CASSYRDRNTEAFF. The CDR3 DNA sequence: TGTGCCAGCAGTTACCGGGACAGAAACACTGAAGCTTTCTTT.

The gene calls are TRBV27 and TRBJ1-2; D gene unclear. Deletions cut 6 bases from V and 6 bases from J, with 14 bases between. The CDR3 is 13 residues long. The germline CDR1 and CDR2 sequences are MNHEY and SMNVEV (reference sequence). CDR3 DNA: TGTGCCAGCAGCCCCCTATCGGGTCATGGCTACACCTTC. This codes for CASSPLSGHGYTF.

The sample holds a few counts of this clone. V usage is TRBV5-4 and J usage is TRBJ1-2; D ambiguous. V was clipped by 3 bases and J by 3 bases, with 15 bases between them. There are 15 residues in the CDR3. Germline V gives CDR1 SGHNT, CDR2 YYREEE (reference sequence). DNA of the CDR3: TGTGCCAGCAGCTCATTTGTAGCGAAAGACTATGGCTACACCTTC. Protein: CASSSFVAKDYGYTF.

This sequence joins TRBV10-3 and TRBJ1-5, with 8 bases identical to TRBD1. V dropped 5 bases and J dropped 2; count of bases not matched to a gene: 8. CDR3 length: 16 residues. The V gene's germline CDR1 is ENHRY and CDR2 SYGVKD. CDR3 residues: CAISQQGGEGNQPQHF. The CDR3 coding sequence is TGTGCCATCAGTCAACAGGGGGGGGAGGGCAATCAGCCCCAGCATTTT.

The rearrangement joins TRBV30 to TRBJ2-6; 9 bases match TRBD1. Per the germline V gene, CDR1 is GTSNPN and CDR2 is SVGIG (reference sequence). Trimming removed 6 bases from V and 1 base from J; junction bases left unmatched: 7. This CDR3 has 16 residues. The CDR3 bases are TGTGCCTGCACCGGGACAGGGCAGTCTGGGGCCAACGTCCTGACTTTC. It is translated as CACTGTGQSGANVLTF.

This chain links TRBV5-1 with TRBJ2-2; D call uncertain. From germline, CDR1 is SGHRS and CDR2 YFSETQ. The V end was cut by 0 bases, the J end by 1 base, with 4 bases between. There are 14 residues in the CDR3. In nucleotides, the CDR3 is TGCGCCAGCAGCTTGGGACAGAACACCGGGGAGCTGTTTTTT. It specifies CASSLGQNTGELFF. Drawing the rest from reference TRBV5-1 and TRBJ2-2, the complete variable domain is KAGVTQTPRYLIKTRGQQVTLSCSPISGHRSVSWYQQTPGQGLQFLFEYFSETQRNKGNFPGRFSGRQFSNSRSEMNVSTLELGDSALYLCASSLGQNTGELFFGEGSRLTVL.

This clone was counted a few times. The V call is TRBV6-5, the J call TRBJ2-7, with D perhaps being TRBD1 or TRBD2 (5 bases each). V was clipped by 4 bases and J by 8 bases, with 9 bases between them. The germline CDR1 and CDR2 sequences are MNHEY and SVGAGI. This CDR3 comprises 11 residues. The DNA of the CDR3 is TGTGCCAGCAGTTGGGACCTGAAGCAGTACTTC. This codes for CASSWDLKQYF.

The chain has TRBV7-9 and TRBJ2-7; 9 positions match TRBD2. The V gene's germline CDR1 is SEHNR and CDR2 FQNEAQ (reference sequence). CDR3 size: 18 residues. The V segment lost 5 bases and the J segment 2 bases; nucleotides outside the gene matches: 16. CDR3 bases: TGTGCCAGCAGCCCAACACTCTTAACTAGCGGGTCCACCTACGAGCAGTACTTC. It codes for CASSPTLLTSGSTYEQYF.

The rearrangement uses TRBV5-1 and TRBJ2-3; D is unclear. Germline loops: CDR1 SGHRS, CDR2 YFSETQ. The V and J ends lost 0 bases and 1 base respectively, with 3 bases between them. This CDR3 region has 13 residues. CDR3 nucleotide sequence: TGCGCCAGCAGCTTGGACGGCACAGATACGCAGTATTTT. It specifies CASSLDGTDTQYF.

The CDR3, as DNA: TGTGCCAGCAGTTACCGCGTGGAGGGGGCCTACACTGAAGCTTTCTTT. Its protein is CASSYRVEGAYTEAFF. The V and J genes are TRBV6-5 and TRBJ1-1; 7 bases fit TRBD1. Germline V gene data show CDR1 as MNHEY and CDR2 as SVGAGI. The CDR3 contains 16 residues. V lost 2 bases and J lost 3; bases outside the gene matches: 9.

The chain has TRBV18 and TRBJ2-6; TRBD2 might be the D (7 bases). Germline V lookup: CDR1 KGHSH, CDR2 LQKENI. V gave up 3 bases and J gave up 2 bases, with 14 bases separating them. CDR3 length: 17 amino acids. CDR3 protein: CASSPDGGAAGANVLTF. Here the CDR3 DNA reads TGTGCCAGCTCACCGGATGGGGGGGCAGCTGGGGCCAACGTCCTGACTTTC.